One and the same sample provided the 12 T cell receptor beta chains below, sequenced in a study of shared clonotypes between healthy human individuals. CD8 cells classed as naive were CD45RO-negative and positively selected for CCR7, excluding terminally differentiated effector memory CD45RA+ cells. Sequenced by immunoSEQ multiplex PCR; TCRdb stores in-frame clones only, minus some. This table holds some 2.1 million clones, less than 95% found once. The sequencing sample was made of naive CD8+ T cells sorted from blood. The receptors stem from a young man in good health.

A remark on this clone: The same CDR3 can be traced to other DNA sequences in this sample. This rearrangement joins TRBV9 to TRBJ2-1; 9 bases line up with TRBD2. V trimming: 0 bases; J trimming: 7 bases; junction bases outside the gene matches: 5. The germline V gene encodes CDR1 SGDLS and CDR2 YYNGEE. This CDR3 is 15 amino acids long. The chain's CDR3 is CASSVGGGGGNEQFF. Written as DNA, the CDR3 is TGTGCCAGCAGCGTAGGAGGCGGGGGGGGAAATGAGCAGTTCTTC.

This rearrangement joins TRBV2 to TRBJ2-2; TRBD2 aligns across 11 bases. J gave up 0 bases and V 7 bases, and 10 bases lay outside the gene matches. Germline V gene data show CDR1 as SNHLY and CDR2 as FYNNEI. The CDR3 loop spans 18 amino acids. Here the CDR3 reads CASIGASGGPTNTGELFF. The DNA for the CDR3 is TGTGCCAGCATAGGGGCTAGCGGGGGGCCTACGAACACCGGGGAGCTGTTTTTT.

This chain joins TRBV7-6 and TRBJ1-2; TRBD1 aligns across 8 bases. The germline CDR1 and CDR2 sequences are SGHVS and FNYEAQ. CDR3 length: 15 amino acids. The V segment lost 3 bases and the J segment 2 bases; nucleotides outside the gene matches: 5. The CDR3 nucleotides are TGTGCCAGCAGCTTTGGACAGGGCGCAAACTATGGCTACACCTTC. Protein product: CASSFGQGANYGYTF.

The chain carries TRBV4-3 and TRBJ2-3; no reliable D call. V shed 1 base and J shed 2 bases, with 13 bases lying between them. This CDR3 region has 16 residues. Per germline, CDR1 LGHNA and CDR2 YSLEER. The CDR3 DNA follows: TGCGCCAGCAGCCAAGCAGGCTGGCCATCCACAGATACGCAGTATTTT. Protein sequence: CASSQAGWPSTDTQYF.

On this clone itself: The germline gene is not matched at one end of the junction; a read error may be the cause. This rearrangement joins TRBV7-7 to TRBJ1-4, with D possibly being TRBD1 (5 bases). Per the germline V gene, CDR1 is SSHAT and CDR2 is FNYEAQ (reference sequence). The CDR3 sequence is 20 residues long. CDR3 sequence reads: CASSLIEHRGNNPSNEKLFF. CDR3 DNA sequence: TGTGCTAGCAGCCTAATAGAGCATCGGGGGAACAACCCCTCTAATGAAAAACTGTTTTTT.

This chain links TRBV7-9 with TRBJ2-7; TRBD2 aligns across 10 bases. Germline CDR1 is SEHNR and CDR2 is FQNEAQ (reference sequence). CDR3 size: 15 residues. V lost 5 bases to trimming and J lost 2 bases; unmatched junction nucleotides: 6. CDR3 protein: CASSKAGGGTYEQYF. Here the CDR3 DNA reads TGTGCCAGCAGCAAAGCGGGAGGGGGGACCTACGAGCAGTACTTC.

This clone was counted a few times. V is TRBV4-2 and J is TRBJ1-6, with D unresolved. The CDR3 has 17 amino acids. Trimming cost V 0 bases and J 7 bases, with 16 bases left between them. Per germline, CDR1 LGHNA and CDR2 YNFKEQ. CDR3 in amino acids: CASSQDTSAAANSPLHF. The CDR3, as DNA: TGTGCCAGCAGCCAAGATACGTCGGCGGCAGCCAATTCACCCCTCCACTTT.

Only one count was recorded for this clone. The genes are TRBV7-9 and TRBJ2-3; TRBD1 agrees at 11 bases. There are 17 residues in the CDR3. Trimming took 3 bases from V and 7 from J; bases not matched to a gene: 12. From germline, CDR1 is SEHNR and CDR2 FQNEAQ (reference sequence). The CDR3 reads CASSFGTGGKEENTQYF. The CDR3 DNA is TGTGCCAGCAGCTTCGGGACAGGGGGAAAAGAGGAAAATACGCAGTATTTT.

The V call is TRBV4-1, the J call TRBJ1-1, with TRBD1 identical over 9 bases. The CDR3 is made up of 15 amino acids. Unmatched junction bases numbered 5, after V lost 2 bases and J lost 4 bases. The germline V gene encodes CDR1 MGHRA and CDR2 YSYEKL. The CDR3 here is CASSQLGQGGTEAFF. Written as DNA, the CDR3 is TGCGCCAGCAGCCAATTGGGACAGGGAGGCACTGAAGCTTTCTTT.

On this clone itself: Other DNA sequences in this specimen translate into the identical CDR3. The chain joins TRBV28 to TRBJ1-4, with unresolved D. The germline V and J ends were trimmed by 0 bases and 0 bases, with 5 bases remaining between them. The CDR3 sequence is 15 residues long. Germline-derived CDR1 and CDR2 are MDHEN and SYDVKM. CDR3: CASSLWGSTNEKLFF. CDR3 sequence (DNA): TGTGCCAGCAGTTTATGGGGGTCAACTAATGAAAAACTGTTTTTT.

The chain combines TRBV7-6 with TRBJ1-4; TRBD1 might be the D (5 bases). The V end was cut by 4 bases, the J end by 6 bases, with 15 bases between. This CDR3 has 15 amino acids. CDR1 is SGHVS, CDR2 FNYEAQ, per germline. The CDR3 DNA reads as TGTGCCAGCAGCTGGAGGGGAAATGGGGATGAAAAACTGTTTTTT. It is translated as CASSWRGNGDEKLFF.

The chain employs TRBV15 and TRBJ1-6; D not certain. The CDR3 length is 16 residues. Trimming removed 3 bases at V and 2 bases at J, with 11 bases between. CDR1 and CDR2 from the germline V gene are LNHNV and YYDKDF (reference sequence). CDR3 nucleotide sequence: TGTGCCACCAGCAGTTGGGAGGGAACCTATAATTCACCCCTCCACTTT. It encodes CATSSWEGTYNSPLHF. Variable domain in full (rest from reference TRBV15 and TRBJ1-6): DAMVIQNPRYQVTQFGKPVTLSCSQTLNHNVMYWYQQKSSQAPKLLFHYYDKDFNNEADTPDNFQSRRPNTSFCFLDIRSPGLGDTAMYLCATSSWEGTYNSPLHFGNGTRLTVT.